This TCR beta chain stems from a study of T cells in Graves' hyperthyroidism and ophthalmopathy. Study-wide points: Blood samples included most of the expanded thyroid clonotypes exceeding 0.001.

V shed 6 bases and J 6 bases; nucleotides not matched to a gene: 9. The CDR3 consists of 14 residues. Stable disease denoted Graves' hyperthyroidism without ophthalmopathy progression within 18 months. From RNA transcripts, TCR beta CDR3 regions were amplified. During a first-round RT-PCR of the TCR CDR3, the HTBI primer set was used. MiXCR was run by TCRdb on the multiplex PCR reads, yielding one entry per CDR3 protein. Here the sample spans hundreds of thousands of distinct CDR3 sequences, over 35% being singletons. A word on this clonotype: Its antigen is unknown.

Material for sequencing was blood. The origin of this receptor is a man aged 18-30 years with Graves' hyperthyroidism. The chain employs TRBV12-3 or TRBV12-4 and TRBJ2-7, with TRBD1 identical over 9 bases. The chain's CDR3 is CASRTGGASSEQYF. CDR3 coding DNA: TGTGCCAGCAGAACAGGGGGCGCGTCTAGCGAGCAGTACTTC.